The following is a T cell receptor beta chain sequence with its context. Its antigen is undetermined. This CDR3 has 13 amino acids. Germline lookup yields CDR1 MNHNY and CDR2 SVGAGI (reference sequence). V lost 6 bases and J lost 1, with 6 bases in between. The data were obtained in a study of radiotherapy plus CTLA-4 blockade in lung cancer. General study findings and limits: Per reports, early blood T cell clone dynamics, plus interferon-beta, forecast response most strongly. Clones derived from tumor TCRs expanded in blood after radiotherapy plus ipilimumab.

The method was immunoSEQ multiplex PCR; TCRdb's version includes in-frame clones alone and lacks a portion of them. The table records about 29,000 clones, around four fifths of them present only once. The sequence came from a human donor with non-small cell lung cancer that progressed on radiotherapy plus ipilimumab. The sequences come from peripheral blood, collected from a patient treated with radiotherapy plus ipilimumab. The rearrangement links TRBV6-6 to TRBJ1-4; D is undetermined. The DNA for the CDR3 is TGTGCCAGCAGGAGGGAAACTAATGAAAAACTGTTTTTT. The encoded protein is CASRRETNEKLFF.